Listed below are T cell receptor beta chains from one sample, sequenced in a study of regulatory T cells in long-lasting Graves disease. TCRdb fed the multiplex PCR reads into MiXCR, producing one record per CDR3 protein. This table holds over 450,000 distinct CDR3 sequences, roughly 21% found once. Sequences were derived from peripheral blood mononuclear cells (PBMCs), sampled when the disease was refractory, from a patient treated with antithyroid drugs. All receptors come from a female donor with Graves disease. The CDR3 runs from the conserved cysteine through the conserved F or W. A D gene is named only where the DNA matches it firmly. Part of the rows lack a size; the others show once, few, many or a class for expanded clones.

. | TRBJ1-4 | many | TRBV12-3/TRBV12-4 | TGTGCCAGCAGCCTCCACGGGGGGAATGAAAAACTGTTTTTT | CASSLHGGNEKLFF
. | TRBJ1-2 | . | TRBV12-3/TRBV12-4 | TGTGCCAGCACCCGGAGGGGGGCTGGGGGAGGCTACACCTTC | CASTRRGAGGGYTF
. | TRBJ2-5 | . | TRBV29-1 | TGCAGCGTTGCGGTCCAGGACCAAGAGACCCAGTACTTC | CSVAVQDQETQYF
. | TRBJ2-5 | . | TRBV5-1 | TGCGCCAGCAGCCCATCCACCCGACCAGGGGATGAGACCCAGTGCTTC | CASSPSTRPGDETQCF
TRBD1 | TRBJ2-5 | many | TRBV20-1 | TGCAGTGCTAGTACCGAGCCAGGGGGAGAGACCCAGTACTTC | CSASTEPGGETQYF
. | TRBJ2-2 | . | TRBV5-1 | TGCGCCAGCAATGGTGGAACAGGGTTCACCGGGGAGCTGTTTTTT | CASNGGTGFTGELFF
. | TRBJ2-5 | many | TRBV7-2 | TGTGCCAGCAGCCAAGGACTCAAGACCCAGTACTTC | CASSQGLKTQYF
. | TRBJ2-6 | . | TRBV7-2 | TGTGCCAGCAGCCGCGACGGGTCTGGGGCCAACGTCCTGACTTTC | CASSRDGSGANVLTF
. | TRBJ2-5 | . | TRBV4-2 | TGTGCCAGCAACCAAGGGGGGCAGGGGATAAAGGAGACCCAGTACTTC | CASNQGGQGIKETQYF
. | TRBJ1-4 | many | TRBV7-6 | TGTGCCAGCAGCTTAGAGCGCAGGGGACAAGGGAATGAAAAACTGTTTTTT | CASSLERRGQGNEKLFF
TRBD1 | TRBJ1-2 | . | TRBV6-2/TRBV6-3 | TGTGCCAGCAGTTACGCAGGGGGCGGAGATGGCTACACCTTC | CASSYAGGGDGYTF